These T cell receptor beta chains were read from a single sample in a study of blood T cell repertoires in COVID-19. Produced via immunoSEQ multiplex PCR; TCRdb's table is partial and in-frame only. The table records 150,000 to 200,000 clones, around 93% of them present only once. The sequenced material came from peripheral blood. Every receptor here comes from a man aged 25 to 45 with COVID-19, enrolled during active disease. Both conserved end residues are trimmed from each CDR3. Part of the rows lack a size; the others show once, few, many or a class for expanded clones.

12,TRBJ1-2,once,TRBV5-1,ASSLSSTSSGYT
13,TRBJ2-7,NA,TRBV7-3,ASSSRTGGSYEQY
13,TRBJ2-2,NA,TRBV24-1,ATSEKGTVTGELF
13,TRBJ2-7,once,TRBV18,ASSPTRGPSYEQY
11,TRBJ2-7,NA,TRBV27,ASSSLLFLEQY
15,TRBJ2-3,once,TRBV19,ASSIPRGPGSTDTQY
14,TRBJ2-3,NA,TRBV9,ASSVTSAASTDTQY
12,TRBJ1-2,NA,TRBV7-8,ASSLVSSNYGYT
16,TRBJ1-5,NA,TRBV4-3,ASSQDLEAADSNQPQH
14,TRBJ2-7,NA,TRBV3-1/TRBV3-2,ASSRDRFKSSYEQY
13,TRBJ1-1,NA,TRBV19,ASSSPGELSAEAF
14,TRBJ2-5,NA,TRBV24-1,ATSERDRGRGETQY
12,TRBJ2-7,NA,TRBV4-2,ASSQRDTSYEQY
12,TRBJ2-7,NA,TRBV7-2,ASSLRLAGYEQY
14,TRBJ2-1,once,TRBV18,ASSLLAGGPNNEQF
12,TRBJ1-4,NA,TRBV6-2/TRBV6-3,ASSYNRDVGKLF
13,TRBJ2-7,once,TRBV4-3,ASSPSSGGEYEQY
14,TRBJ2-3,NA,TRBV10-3,AIRAAGGLSTDTQY
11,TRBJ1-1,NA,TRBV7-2,ASSLLIQLEAF
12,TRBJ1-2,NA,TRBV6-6,ASSPSPLDYGYT
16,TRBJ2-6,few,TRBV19,ATAGGANWVAGANVLT
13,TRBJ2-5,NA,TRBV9,ASSGLGTARETQY
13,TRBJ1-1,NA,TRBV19,ASSIAGRSNTEAF
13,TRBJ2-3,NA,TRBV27,ASSLGWEVGDTQY
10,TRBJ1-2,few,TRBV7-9,ASNRGALGYT
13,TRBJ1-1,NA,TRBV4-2,ASSPTQDRGTEAF
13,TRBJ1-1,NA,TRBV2,ASSLTTGKDTEAF
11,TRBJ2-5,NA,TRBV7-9,ASSLVSQETQY
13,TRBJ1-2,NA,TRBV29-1,SVEKGAGGVYGYT
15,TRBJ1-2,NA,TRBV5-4,ASSPGHPRRGNYGYT
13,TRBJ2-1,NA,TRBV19,ASTVTSDSYNEQF
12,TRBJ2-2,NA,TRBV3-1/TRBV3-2,ASSPAGATGELF
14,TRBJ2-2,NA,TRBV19,ASSIERTLNTGELF
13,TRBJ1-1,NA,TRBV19,ASSILAGMNTEAF
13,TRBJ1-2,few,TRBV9,ASSVGAGDVYGYT
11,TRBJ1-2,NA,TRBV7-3,ASSYDSNYGYT
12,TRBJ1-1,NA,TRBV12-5,ASGVGKESTEAF
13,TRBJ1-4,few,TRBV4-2,ASSQLQDTNEKLF
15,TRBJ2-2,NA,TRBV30,AWSLSWTGTNTGELF
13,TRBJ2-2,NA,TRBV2,ASRQQGAGTGELF
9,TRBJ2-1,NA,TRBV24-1,ATSYHNEQF
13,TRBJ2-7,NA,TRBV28,ASSFPRVSSYEQY
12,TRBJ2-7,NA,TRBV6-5,ASSNTGGFYEQY
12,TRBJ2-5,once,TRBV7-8,ASSARDNQETQY
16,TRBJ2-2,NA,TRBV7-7,ASSFSSGARSNTGELF
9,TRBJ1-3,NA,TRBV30,AWSLGNTIY
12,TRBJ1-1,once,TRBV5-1,ASSARDSPTEAF
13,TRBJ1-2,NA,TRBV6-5,ASSPLGTAYYGYT
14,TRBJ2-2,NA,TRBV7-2,ASSSNRVSNTGELF
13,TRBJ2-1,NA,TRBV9,ASSTLGTSGSEQF
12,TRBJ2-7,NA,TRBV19,ATSGWEGLGEQY